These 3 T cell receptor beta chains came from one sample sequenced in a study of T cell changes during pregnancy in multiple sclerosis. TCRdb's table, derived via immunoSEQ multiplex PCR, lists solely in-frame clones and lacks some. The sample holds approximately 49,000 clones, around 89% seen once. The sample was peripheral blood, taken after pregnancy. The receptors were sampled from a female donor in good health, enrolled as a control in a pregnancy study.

The CDR3 spells CASSSSGGSSYNEQFF. DNA for the CDR3: TGTGCCAGCAGCTCTAGCGGGGGGAGCTCCTACAATGAGCAGTTCTTC. The rearrangement joins TRBV7-3 to TRBJ2-1, with 11 nucleotides matching TRBD2. The germline CDR1 and CDR2 sequences are SGHTA and FQGTGA. The CDR3 totals 16 residues. Losses at the gene ends were 4 bases for V and 0 bases for J; bases not matched to a gene: 2.

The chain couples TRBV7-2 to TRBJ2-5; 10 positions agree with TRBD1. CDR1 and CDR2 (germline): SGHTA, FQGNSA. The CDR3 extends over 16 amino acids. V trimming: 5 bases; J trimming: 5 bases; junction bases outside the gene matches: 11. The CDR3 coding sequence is TGTGCCAGCAGCCGGGGGGGGACAGGGGTTGGGGAGACCCAGTACTTC. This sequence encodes CASSRGGTGVGETQYF.

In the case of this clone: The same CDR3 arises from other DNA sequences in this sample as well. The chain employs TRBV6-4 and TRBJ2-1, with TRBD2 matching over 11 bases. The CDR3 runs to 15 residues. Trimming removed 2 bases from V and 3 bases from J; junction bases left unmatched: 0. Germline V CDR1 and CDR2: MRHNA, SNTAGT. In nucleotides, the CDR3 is TGTGCCAGCAGTGACGGGACTAGCGGCTACAATGAGCAGTTCTTC. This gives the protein CASSDGTSGYNEQFF.